This T cell receptor beta chain was sequenced during a study of identical twins. Broader study findings: The abundant beta clonotypes from cord blood had fewer insertions, and memory repertoires had none of this. In drawing conclusions, the study used cross-sectional statistical analysis and did not follow the same donors.

TCRdb re-called the 5' RACE reads through MiXCR, storing one row per CDR3 protein. The table lists about 530,000 distinct CDR3 sequences, about a fifth of them singletons, with around 0.5% in the top ten. Per the germline V gene, CDR1 is KGHSH and CDR2 is LQKENI. The CDR3 is made up of 18 amino acids. J lost 6 bases, V lost 4 bases, and 18 bases had no gene match. On this clonotype itself: Its cognate antigen is unknown.

The sample was also linked to a second study, of yellow fever vaccine responses in identical twins.

The TCR comes from a woman aged 18-29 years in good health. What was sequenced was CD4+ T cells sorted from blood. The chain combines TRBV18 with TRBJ2-7; 10 nucleotides match TRBD1. CDR3 loop: CASSQAAGTGDLYVEQYV. The DNA for the CDR3 is TGTGCCAGCTCACAAGCTGCCGGGACAGGGGATTTGTATGTCGAGCAGTACGTC.